These 3 T cell receptor beta chains came from one sample sequenced in a study of shared clonotypes between healthy human individuals. The table came from immunoSEQ multiplex PCR; TCRdb's copy has only in-frame clones and leaves some out. The sample carries about 1,800,000 clones, over 85% recorded once. Positive CCR7 selection of CD45RO-negative cells yielded the naive CD8 cells, and terminally differentiated effector memory CD45RA+ cells were excluded. Sequencing was performed on naive CD8+ T cells sorted from blood. Receptor source: a man younger than 35 in good health.

The genes are TRBV6-5 and TRBJ1-2; no clear D gene. Looked up from germline, CDR1 is MNHEY and CDR2 is SVGAGI. The CDR3 contains 13 residues. V shed 5 bases and J shed 0 bases, with 7 bases lying between them. In nucleotides, the CDR3 is TGTGCCAGCAGTGCGGGAGCTAACTATGGCTACACCTTC. It specifies CASSAGANYGYTF.

This clone appeared a single time. The CDR3: CASSLMGQGLETQYF. The CDR3 DNA is TGCGCCAGCAGCTTAATGGGACAGGGGTTAGAGACCCAGTACTTC. The gene calls are TRBV5-1 and TRBJ2-5, with 10 bases that match TRBD1. From germline, CDR1 is SGHRS and CDR2 YFSETQ. The CDR3 is 15 residues long. Trimming at V came to 2 bases and at J to 4 bases, leaving 5 bases not matched to a gene.

The chain uses TRBV4-1 and TRBJ1-2, with TRBD1 matching 11 bases. Per germline, CDR1 MGHRA and CDR2 YSYEKL. With 3 bases clipped from V and 8 bases from J, the junction kept 5 bases outside the gene matches. The CDR3 is 14 residues long. CDR3 amino acids: CASSQAGTGGGYTF. The DNA of the CDR3 is TGCGCCAGCAGCCAGGCCGGGACAGGGGGAGGCTACACCTTC.